This entry is about one T cell receptor (beta chain). Clones were sequenced by immunoSEQ multiplex PCR, and TCRdb holds only the in-frame ones, with some missing. The sample consists of 55,000 to 80,000 clones, roughly 94% of them appearing once. The sample belongs to a study of T cell changes during pregnancy in multiple sclerosis. The receptor was derived from a female donor with multiple sclerosis, enrolled in a pregnancy study. The source material was peripheral blood, sampled in the third trimester of pregnancy.

The CDR3 bases are TGTGCCAGCAGTGAAGGGGGGACAGGCTTCTATGGCTACACCTTC. Translated: CASSEGGTGFYGYTF. The chain has TRBV2 and TRBJ1-2, with 8 bases lining up with TRBD1. The junction had 5 bases not matched to a gene; V was cut back by 1 base and J by 4 bases. The CDR3 is 15 residues long. The germline CDR1 and CDR2 sequences are SNHLY and FYNNEI. The entire variable domain, with the rest obtained from reference TRBV2 and TRBJ1-2, is as follows: EPEVTQTPSHQVTQMGQEVILRCVPISNHLYFYWYRQILGQKVEFLVSFYNNEISEKSEIFDDQFSVERPDGSNFTLKIRSTKLEDSAMYFCASSEGGTGFYGYTFGSGTRLTVV.